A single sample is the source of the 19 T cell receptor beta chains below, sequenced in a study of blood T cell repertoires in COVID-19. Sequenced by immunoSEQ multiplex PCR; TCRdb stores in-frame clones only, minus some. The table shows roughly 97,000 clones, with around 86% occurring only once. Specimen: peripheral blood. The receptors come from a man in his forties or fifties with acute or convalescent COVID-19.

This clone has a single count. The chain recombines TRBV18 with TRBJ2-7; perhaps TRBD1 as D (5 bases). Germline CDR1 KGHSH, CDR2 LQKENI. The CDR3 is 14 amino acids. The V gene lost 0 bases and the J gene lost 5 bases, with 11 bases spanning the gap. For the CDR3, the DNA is TGTGCCAGCTCACCACCAGGACACCTCAACGAGCAGTACTTC. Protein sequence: CASSPPGHLNEQYF. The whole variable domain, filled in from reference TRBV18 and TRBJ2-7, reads NAGVMQNPRHLVRRRGQEARLRCSPMKGHSHVYWYRQLPEEGLKFMVYLQKENIIDESGMPKERFSAEFPKEGPSILRIQQVVRGDSAAYFCASSPPGHLNEQYFGPGTRLTVT.

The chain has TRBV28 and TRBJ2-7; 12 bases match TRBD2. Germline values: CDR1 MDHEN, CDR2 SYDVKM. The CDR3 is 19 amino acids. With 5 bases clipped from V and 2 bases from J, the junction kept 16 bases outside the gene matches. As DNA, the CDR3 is TGTGCCAGCAGTCCGACCCGGACTAGCGGGATACCCCGCCCCTACGAGCAGTACTTC. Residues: CASSPTRTSGIPRPYEQYF.

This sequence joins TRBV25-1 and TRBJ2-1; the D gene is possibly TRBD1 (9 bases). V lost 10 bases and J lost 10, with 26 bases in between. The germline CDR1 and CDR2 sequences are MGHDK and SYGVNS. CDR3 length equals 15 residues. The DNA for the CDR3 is TGTGCCACCATCCGGGGGGGACAGGGCGACGGGGAGCAGTTCTTC. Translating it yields CATIRGGQGDGEQFF.

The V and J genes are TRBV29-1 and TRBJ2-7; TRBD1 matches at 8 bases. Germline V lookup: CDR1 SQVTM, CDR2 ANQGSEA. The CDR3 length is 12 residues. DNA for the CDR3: TGCAGTGGGGCGGACAGGGACTACGAGCAGTACTTC. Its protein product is CSGADRDYEQYF.

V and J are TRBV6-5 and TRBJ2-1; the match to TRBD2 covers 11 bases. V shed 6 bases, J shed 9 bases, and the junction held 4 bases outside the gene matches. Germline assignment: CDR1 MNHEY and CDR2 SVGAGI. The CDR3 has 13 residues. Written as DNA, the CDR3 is TGTGCCAGCAGCACTAGCGGGAGCGGTGAGCAGTTCTTC. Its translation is CASSTSGSGEQFF.

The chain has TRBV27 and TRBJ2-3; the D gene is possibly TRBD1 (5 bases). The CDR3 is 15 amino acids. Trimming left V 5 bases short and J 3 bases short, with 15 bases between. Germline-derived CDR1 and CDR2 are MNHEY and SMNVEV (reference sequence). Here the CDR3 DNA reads TGTGCCAGCAGTCCGTTAGGGAAGGGGACAGATACGCAGTATTTT. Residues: CASSPLGKGTDTQYF.

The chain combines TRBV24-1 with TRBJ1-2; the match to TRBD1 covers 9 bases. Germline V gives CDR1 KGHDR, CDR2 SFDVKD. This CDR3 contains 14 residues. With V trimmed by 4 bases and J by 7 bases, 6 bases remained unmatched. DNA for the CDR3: TGTGCCACCAGTGAATCCGGGACAGGGCTTGGCTACACCTTC. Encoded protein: CATSESGTGLGYTF.

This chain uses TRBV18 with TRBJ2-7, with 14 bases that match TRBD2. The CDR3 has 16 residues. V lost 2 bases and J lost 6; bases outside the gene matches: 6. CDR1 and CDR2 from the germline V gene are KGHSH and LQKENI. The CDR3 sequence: CASSPGTSGSGSEQYF. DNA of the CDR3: TGTGCCAGCTCACCAGGGACTAGCGGGAGTGGGTCCGAGCAGTACTTC. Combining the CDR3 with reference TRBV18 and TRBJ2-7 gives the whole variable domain NAGVMQNPRHLVRRRGQEARLRCSPMKGHSHVYWYRQLPEEGLKFMVYLQKENIIDESGMPKERFSAEFPKEGPSILRIQQVVRGDSAAYFCASSPGTSGSGSEQYFGPGTRLTVT.

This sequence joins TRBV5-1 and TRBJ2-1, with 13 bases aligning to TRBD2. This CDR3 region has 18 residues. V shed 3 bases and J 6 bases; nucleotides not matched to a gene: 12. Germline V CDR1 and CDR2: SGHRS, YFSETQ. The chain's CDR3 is CASSSGLAGPRGGNEQFF. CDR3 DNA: TGCGCCAGCAGCTCGGGACTAGCGGGACCCCGGGGGGGCAATGAGCAGTTCTTC.

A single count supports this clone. DNA of the CDR3: TGTGCCAGCAGTTTAGGAGGAAACGGGCCCCAGCATTTT. Its translation is CASSLGGNGPQHF. The chain employs TRBV12-3 or TRBV12-4 and TRBJ1-5; no reliable D call. V dropped 1 base and J dropped 9 bases, with 10 bases sitting between them. The CDR3 is made up of 13 amino acids.

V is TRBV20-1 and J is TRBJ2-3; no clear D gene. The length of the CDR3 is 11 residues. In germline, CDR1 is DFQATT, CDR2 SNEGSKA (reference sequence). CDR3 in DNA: TGCAGCGTTCCAGACTCAGATACGCAGTATTTT. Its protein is CSVPDSDTQYF.

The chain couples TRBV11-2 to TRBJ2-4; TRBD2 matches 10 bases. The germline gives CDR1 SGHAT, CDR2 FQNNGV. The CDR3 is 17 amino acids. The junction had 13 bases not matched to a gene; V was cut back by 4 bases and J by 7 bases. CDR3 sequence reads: CASSSSTLAGVTNIQYF. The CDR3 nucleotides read TGTGCCAGCAGCTCGAGCACCCTAGCGGGAGTTACGAACATTCAGTACTTC.

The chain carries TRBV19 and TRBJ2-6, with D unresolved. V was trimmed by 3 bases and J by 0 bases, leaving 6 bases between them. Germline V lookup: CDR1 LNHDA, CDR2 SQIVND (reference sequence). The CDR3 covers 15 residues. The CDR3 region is CASSILSSGANVLTF. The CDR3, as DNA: TGTGCCAGTAGTATTCTGTCCTCTGGGGCCAACGTCCTGACTTTC.

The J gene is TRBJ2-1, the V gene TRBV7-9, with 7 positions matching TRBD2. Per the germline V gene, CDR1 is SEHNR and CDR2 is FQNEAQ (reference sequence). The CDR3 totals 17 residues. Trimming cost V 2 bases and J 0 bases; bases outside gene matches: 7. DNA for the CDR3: TGTGCCAGCAGCTTACAGGGCGGGAGCACCTCCTACAATGAGCAGTTCTTC. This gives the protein CASSLQGGSTSYNEQFF.

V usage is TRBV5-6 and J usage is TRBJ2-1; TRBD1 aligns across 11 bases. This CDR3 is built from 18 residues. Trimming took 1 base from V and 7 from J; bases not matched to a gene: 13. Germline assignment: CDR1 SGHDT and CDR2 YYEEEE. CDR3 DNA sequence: TGTGCCAGCAGCTTGTTAGGGCGGACAGGGGGCGATTATAATGAGCAGTTCTTC. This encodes CASSLLGRTGGDYNEQFF. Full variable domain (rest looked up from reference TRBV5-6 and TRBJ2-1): DAGVTQSPTHLIKTRGQQVTLRCSPKSGHDTVSWYQQALGQGPQFIFQYYEEEERQRGNFPDRFSGHQFPNYSSELNVNALLLGDSALYLCASSLLGRTGGDYNEQFFGPGTRLTVL.

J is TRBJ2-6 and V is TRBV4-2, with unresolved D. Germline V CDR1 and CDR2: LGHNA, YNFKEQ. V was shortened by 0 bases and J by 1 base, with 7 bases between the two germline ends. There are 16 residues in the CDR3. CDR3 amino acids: CASSQEFPSGANVLTF. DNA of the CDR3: TGTGCCAGCAGCCAAGAGTTCCCATCTGGGGCCAACGTCCTGACTTTC.

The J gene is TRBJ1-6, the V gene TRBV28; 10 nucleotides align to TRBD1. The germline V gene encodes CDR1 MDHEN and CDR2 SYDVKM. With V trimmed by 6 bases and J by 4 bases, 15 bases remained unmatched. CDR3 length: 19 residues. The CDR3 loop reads CASSPPSPGTGAYNSPLHF. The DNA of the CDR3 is TGTGCCAGCAGCCCCCCAAGTCCCGGGACAGGGGCGTATAATTCACCCCTCCACTTT.

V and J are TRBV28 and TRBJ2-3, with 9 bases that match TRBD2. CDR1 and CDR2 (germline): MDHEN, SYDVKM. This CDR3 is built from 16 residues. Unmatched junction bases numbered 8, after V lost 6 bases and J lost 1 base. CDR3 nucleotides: TGTGCCAGCAGCGAAGGAATAGCGGGAGGCACAGATACGCAGTATTTT. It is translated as CASSEGIAGGTDTQYF.

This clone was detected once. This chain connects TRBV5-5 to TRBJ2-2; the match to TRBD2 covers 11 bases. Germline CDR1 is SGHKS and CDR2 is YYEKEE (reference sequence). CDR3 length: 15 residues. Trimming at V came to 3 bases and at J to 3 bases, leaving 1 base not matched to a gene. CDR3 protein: CASSSGLADTGELFF. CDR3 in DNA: TGTGCCAGCAGCTCGGGACTAGCGGACACCGGGGAGCTGTTTTTT.